This T cell receptor beta chain emerged from a study of OX40 agonist ivuxolimab in advanced cancers. About the study: At 0.01 to 10 mg/kg, ivuxolimab was administered intravenously to patients every 2 weeks. People who had prior anti-PD-1, anti-PD-L1 or anti-CTLA-4 therapy could take part, and approximately 43% had some.

Sequencing used immunoSEQ multiplex PCR; TCRdb keeps in-frame clones, though not all of them. The data show 60,000 to 75,000 clones, around 88% seen once. Concerning this clone itself: No antigen is known for it.

Broader study findings: By week 6 at 0.1 to 3.0 mg/kg, blood CD4+ and CD8+ T cells had expanded clonally.

The CDR3 is 14 residues long. Germline V gives CDR1 LNHDA, CDR2 SQIVND (reference sequence). Trimming took 3 bases from V and 3 from J, leaving 12 bases between them. The sequence derives from an adult with an advanced solid tumor such as melanoma, head and neck, liver or kidney cancer. The sequencing used CD4+ or CD8+ T cells sorted from blood, collected in a trial of the OX40 agonist ivuxolimab. The rearrangement links TRBV19 to TRBJ2-7, with D tentatively TRBD2 (6 bases). The CDR3 nucleotides read TGTGCCAGTAGTATGGGACTGAACTTCTACGAGCAGTACTTC. Protein: CASSMGLNFYEQYF.